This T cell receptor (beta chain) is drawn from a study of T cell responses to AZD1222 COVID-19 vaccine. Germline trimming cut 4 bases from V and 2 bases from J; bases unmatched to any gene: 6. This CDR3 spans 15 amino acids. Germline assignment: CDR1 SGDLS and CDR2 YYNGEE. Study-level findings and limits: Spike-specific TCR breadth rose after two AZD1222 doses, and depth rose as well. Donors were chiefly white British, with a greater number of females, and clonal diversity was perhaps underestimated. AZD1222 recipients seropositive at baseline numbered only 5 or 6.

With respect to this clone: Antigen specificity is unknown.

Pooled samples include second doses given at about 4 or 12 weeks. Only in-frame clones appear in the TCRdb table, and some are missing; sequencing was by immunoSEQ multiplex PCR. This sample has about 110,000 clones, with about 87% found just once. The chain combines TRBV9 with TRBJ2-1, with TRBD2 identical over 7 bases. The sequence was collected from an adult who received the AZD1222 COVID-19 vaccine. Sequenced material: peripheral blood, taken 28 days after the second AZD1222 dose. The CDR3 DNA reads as TGTGCCAGCAGCTCTAGCGGAGCCGCCTACAATGAGCAGTTCTTC. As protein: CASSSSGAAYNEQFF.